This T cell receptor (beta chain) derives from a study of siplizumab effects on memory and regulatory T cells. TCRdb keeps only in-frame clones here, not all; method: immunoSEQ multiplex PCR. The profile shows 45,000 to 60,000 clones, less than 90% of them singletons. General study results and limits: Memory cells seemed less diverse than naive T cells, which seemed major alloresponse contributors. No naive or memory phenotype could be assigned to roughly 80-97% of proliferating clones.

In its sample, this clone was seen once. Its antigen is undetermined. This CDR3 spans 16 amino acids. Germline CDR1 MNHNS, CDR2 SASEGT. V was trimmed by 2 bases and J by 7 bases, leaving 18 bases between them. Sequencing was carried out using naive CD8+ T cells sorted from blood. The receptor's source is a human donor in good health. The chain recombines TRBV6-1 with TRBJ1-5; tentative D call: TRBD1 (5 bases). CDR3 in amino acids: CASSEWGPQGSQPQHF. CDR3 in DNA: TGTGCCAGCAGTGAATGGGGCCCCCAGGGATCACAGCCCCAGCATTTT.